The 22 T cell receptor beta chains below were found in one sample sequenced in a study of T cell responses to AZD1222 COVID-19 vaccine. The assay was immunoSEQ multiplex PCR, and TCRdb's table has in-frame clones only and misses some. The table records 150,000 to 200,000 clones, about 89% of them present only once. This material consisted of peripheral blood, taken 28 days after the second AZD1222 dose. These receptors came from an adult who received the AZD1222 COVID-19 vaccine.

CDR3 DNA sequence: TGTGCCAGCAGCCCTATCCAGGGGGCGGAGACCCAGTACTTC. Amino acid sequence: CASSPIQGAETQYF. The chain uses TRBV5-4 and TRBJ2-5; 8 nucleotides align to TRBD1. CDR1 SGHNT and CDR2 YYREEE come from the germline V gene (reference sequence). The ends lost 4 bases at V and 5 bases at J; junction bases unmatched: 7. The CDR3 has 14 amino acids.

This chain links TRBV9 with TRBJ2-7; no firm D call. The CDR3 is 14 residues long. The germline gives CDR1 SGDLS, CDR2 YYNGEE. With 1 base removed from V and 2 bases from J, the gap between germline ends came to 10 bases. In DNA, the CDR3 is TGTGCCAGCAGCGTATACGAGAAAACCTACGAGCAGTACTTC. This codes for CASSVYEKTYEQYF.

The chain recombines TRBV3-1 (or the pseudogene TRBV3-2) with TRBJ1-4, with D perhaps matching TRBD1 (5 bases). Trimming pared 1 base from V and 5 bases from J, leaving 14 bases between. Germline V gene data show CDR1 as LGHDT and CDR2 as YNNKEL (reference sequence). This CDR3 region has 16 residues. In nucleotides, the CDR3 is TGTGCCAGCAGCCAAGTATGGGACCCGATGAATGAAAAACTGTTTTTT. It codes for CASSQVWDPMNEKLFF.

J is TRBJ2-7 and V is TRBV7-8; D gene uncertain. Trimming took 5 bases from V and 2 from J, leaving 4 bases between them. The CDR3 totals 11 residues. Per the germline V gene, CDR1 is SGHVS and CDR2 is FQNEAQ. CDR3 in DNA: TGTGCCAGCAGCGGTCCCTACGAGCAGTACTTC. It is translated as CASSGPYEQYF.

CDR3 amino acids: CASSLGPGQGHEQYF. For the CDR3, the DNA is TGTGCCAGCAGCTTAGGACCGGGACAGGGCCACGAGCAGTACTTC. This sequence joins TRBV7-2 and TRBJ2-7; 9 nucleotides line up with TRBD1. From germline, CDR1 is SGHTA and CDR2 FQGNSA. This CDR3 has 15 amino acids. Losses at the gene ends were 1 base for V and 5 bases for J; bases not matched to a gene: 6. The full variable domain, its missing parts supplied by reference TRBV7-2 and TRBJ2-7, is GAGVSQSPSNKVTEKGKDVELRCDPISGHTALYWYRQSLGQGLEFLIYFQGNSAPDKSGLPSDRFSAERTGGSVSTLTIQRTQQEDSAVYLCASSLGPGQGHEQYFGPGTRLTVT.

This chain uses TRBV5-1 with TRBJ1-2, with D unresolved. The CDR3 consists of 14 residues. V was shortened by 0 bases and J by 0 bases, with 6 bases between the two germline ends. The germline gives CDR1 SGHRS, CDR2 YFSETQ. CDR3 in DNA: TGCGCCAGCAGCTTGGGTGGCCCTAACTATGGCTACACCTTC. Amino acid sequence: CASSLGGPNYGYTF.

The chain combines TRBV10-3 with TRBJ1-3, with D perhaps matching TRBD1 (5 bases). Looked up from germline, CDR1 is ENHRY and CDR2 is SYGVKD. V was shortened by 6 bases and J by 4 bases, with 13 bases between the two germline ends. The CDR3 is 14 residues long. CDR3 in DNA: TGTGCCATCAGCGTTGACGGGGGAGGAAACACCATATATTTT. Protein sequence: CAISVDGGGNTIYF.

This clone appeared a single time. This chain joins TRBV10-3 and TRBJ2-7, with D possibly called TRBD1 or TRBD2 (5 bases each). Germline V lookup: CDR1 ENHRY, CDR2 SYGVKD. CDR3 length equals 20 residues. Trimming cost V 2 bases and J 9 bases, with 35 bases left between them. The CDR3 sequence: CAISEPREKLGPLSSRWQYF. DNA for the CDR3: TGTGCCATCAGTGAGCCTAGAGAAAAACTGGGACCGCTATCCTCCCGCTGGCAGTACTTC.

The CDR3 region is CASAIGRGGEAFF. CDR3 coding DNA: TGTGCCAGCGCCATCGGGAGGGGAGGTGAAGCTTTCTTT. This rearrangement joins TRBV2 to TRBJ1-1; maybe TRBD1 (5 bases). Germline values: CDR1 SNHLY, CDR2 FYNNEI. Trimming cost V 8 bases and J 7 bases, with 17 bases left between them. CDR3 length: 13 amino acids.

The chain has TRBV5-1 and TRBJ2-1, with D unresolved. Germline V gives CDR1 SGHRS, CDR2 YFSETQ. This CDR3 has 19 amino acids. The V and J ends lost 2 bases and 5 bases respectively, with 26 bases between them. For the CDR3, the DNA is TGCGCCAGCAGCTTCTTAACTGTAGGGCTTCGGGTACCCAACAATGAGCAGTTCTTC. As protein: CASSFLTVGLRVPNNEQFF.

For the CDR3, the DNA is TGTGCCAGCAGCACCCGCCCAGGGTACGGCGAGCAGTACTTC. It is translated as CASSTRPGYGEQYF. V and J are TRBV7-2 and TRBJ2-7, with a possible D match to TRBD1 (5 bases). The CDR3 length is 14 residues. The V gene's germline CDR1 is SGHTA and CDR2 FQGNSA. V was clipped by 5 bases and J by 6 bases, with 17 bases between them.

The J gene is TRBJ2-7, the V gene TRBV19, with D perhaps matching TRBD2 (6 bases). There are 14 residues in the CDR3. CDR1 LNHDA and CDR2 SQIVND come from the germline V gene (reference sequence). Trimming removed 3 bases from V and 3 bases from J, with 12 bases in between. The CDR3 here is CASSMLGEVYEQYF. CDR3 in DNA: TGTGCCAGTAGTATGCTCGGGGAGGTCTACGAGCAGTACTTC.

This CDR3 reads CATSRAGGGYTF. Here the CDR3 DNA reads TGTGCCACCAGCAGAGCCGGTGGGGGCTACACCTTC. V usage is TRBV15 and J usage is TRBJ1-2; D gene ambiguous. Germline V gives CDR1 LNHNV, CDR2 YYDKDF (reference sequence). The ends were cut back, 1 base at V and 8 bases at J, with 8 bases in the middle. CDR3 length equals 12 residues.

This clone appeared once. This sequence joins TRBV9 and TRBJ1-2; TRBD1 is a possible D gene (5 bases). The CDR3 runs to 14 residues. The V end lost 2 bases, the J end lost 4 bases, and 12 bases lay between the germline ends. Germline CDR1 reads SGDLS; CDR2 reads YYNGEE. CDR3 DNA: TGTGCCAGCAGCGTCGCACGGGGGGGCTATGGCTACACCTTC. Its protein product is CASSVARGGYGYTF.

The V call is TRBV13, the J call TRBJ1-6; 7 bases line up with TRBD1. This CDR3 is 16 amino acids long. V gave up 1 base and J gave up 8 bases; unmatched junction bases: 8. Germline-derived CDR1 and CDR2 are PRHDT and FYEKMQ (reference sequence). The CDR3 region is CASSLVRGRTDSPLHF. The CDR3 nucleotides are TGTGCCAGCAGCTTAGTTAGGGGGCGCACTGATTCACCCCTCCACTTT. The full variable domain, with the rest looked up from reference TRBV13 and TRBJ1-6, is AAGVIQSPRHLIKEKRETATLKCYPIPRHDTVYWYQQGPGQDPQFLISFYEKMQSDKGSIPDRFSAQQFSDYHSELNMSSLELGDSALYFCASSLVRGRTDSPLHFGNGTRLTVT.

Only one count was recorded for this clone. The chain recombines TRBV7-2 with TRBJ1-1, with D perhaps TRBD1 (5 bases). The CDR3 is 13 amino acids. Germline assignment: CDR1 SGHTA and CDR2 FQGNSA. V was shortened by 1 base and J by 12 bases, with 15 bases between the two germline ends. Written as DNA, the CDR3 is TGTGCCAGCAGCTTAGTGCAGGGACGGATGTCTTTCTTT. Protein sequence: CASSLVQGRMSFF.

This chain joins TRBV13 and TRBJ2-3; 12 bases agree with TRBD2. CDR3 length: 16 residues. The germline CDR1 and CDR2 sequences are PRHDT and FYEKMQ (reference sequence). Germline trimming cut 3 bases from V and 2 bases from J; bases unmatched to any gene: 3. The DNA of the CDR3 is TGTGCCAGCAGCTTGAGACTAGCGGGGGCCACAGATACGCAGTATTTT. Translated: CASSLRLAGATDTQYF.

The rearrangement links TRBV9 to TRBJ1-5; 12 bases are a match to TRBD1. CDR3 length: 17 amino acids. The junction had 10 bases not matched to a gene; V was cut back by 4 bases and J by 5 bases. CDR1 is SGDLS, CDR2 YYNGEE, per germline. DNA for the CDR3: TGTGCCAGCAGCCCTCAACCGGGACAGGGGGCCGATCAGCCCCAGCATTTT. Encoded protein: CASSPQPGQGADQPQHF.

The gene calls are TRBV10-2 and TRBJ2-2, with 10 bases matching TRBD2. The CDR3 length is 14 residues. J was trimmed by 6 bases and V by 10 bases; bases with no gene match: 8. In germline, CDR1 is WSHSY, CDR2 SAAADI. The CDR3 is CATLGLAPSGELFF. The DNA for the CDR3 is TGCGCCACCCTGGGACTAGCGCCCTCCGGGGAGCTGTTTTTT.

This clone was found a few times. This sequence joins TRBV6-6 and TRBJ2-7, with TRBD2 matching 10 bases. After removal of 6 bases from V and 2 bases from J, the junction contained 4 bases not matched to a gene. CDR3 length: 14 amino acids. Germline CDR1 is MNHNY and CDR2 is SVGAGI (reference sequence). In DNA, the CDR3 is TGTGCCAGCAGAGGACTAGCGGATACCTACGAGCAGTACTTC. Translated, it gives CASRGLADTYEQYF.

Comment on this clone: The same CDR3 arises from other DNA sequences in this sample as well. The CDR3 loop is CASSFDGNTEAFF. The CDR3 DNA reads TGTGCCAGCAGCTTCGACGGAAACACTGAAGCTTTCTTT. The genes are TRBV7-9 and TRBJ1-1; no firm D call. The CDR3 extends over 13 amino acids. V shed 3 bases and J shed 2 bases, with 7 bases lying between them. CDR1 is SEHNR and CDR2 is FQNEAQ in the germline V gene (reference sequence).

The chain carries TRBV27 and TRBJ1-5, with 12 bases that match TRBD1. The CDR3 covers 14 residues. Germline loops: CDR1 MNHEY, CDR2 SMNVEV (reference sequence). V shed 5 bases and J 6 bases; nucleotides not matched to a gene: 2. The chain's CDR3 is CASSQGQGAQPQHF. The CDR3 DNA reads TGTGCCAGCAGTCAGGGACAGGGGGCTCAGCCCCAGCATTTT.